The text below deals with one TCR beta chain. Its specificity is not known. These data originate in a study of post-analysis software for immune sequencing data. As for the study in general: As for disease course, relapsing-remitting, secondary progressive and progressive-relapsing multiple sclerosis were all included.

Study outcomes and limitations: Samples made in the same batch grouped tightly together by F measure.

Researchers reported that TCR beta cDNA libraries carried unique molecular identifiers. Each batch of roughly 0.9 to 10 million T cells produced a few hundred thousand cDNA molecules. TCRdb used MiXCR to reprocess the PCR reads, holding one entry per CDR3 protein. This sample carries some 690,000 distinct CDR3 sequences, 25% to 30% of them seen once, and the ten largest clones take roughly 0.54%. The specimen sequenced was blood. The TCR originated in a girl under 18 with multiple sclerosis.

CDR3 loop: CASSPDTSSTDTQYF. The DNA of the CDR3 is TGTGCCAGCAGTCCGGACACGTCTAGCACAGATACGCAGTATTTT. This chain joins TRBV6-5 and TRBJ2-3; possible D gene TRBD1, 5 bases. CDR1 and CDR2 (germline): MNHEY, SVGAGI. Trimming pared 5 bases from V and 0 bases from J, leaving 12 bases between. The CDR3 has 15 amino acids.